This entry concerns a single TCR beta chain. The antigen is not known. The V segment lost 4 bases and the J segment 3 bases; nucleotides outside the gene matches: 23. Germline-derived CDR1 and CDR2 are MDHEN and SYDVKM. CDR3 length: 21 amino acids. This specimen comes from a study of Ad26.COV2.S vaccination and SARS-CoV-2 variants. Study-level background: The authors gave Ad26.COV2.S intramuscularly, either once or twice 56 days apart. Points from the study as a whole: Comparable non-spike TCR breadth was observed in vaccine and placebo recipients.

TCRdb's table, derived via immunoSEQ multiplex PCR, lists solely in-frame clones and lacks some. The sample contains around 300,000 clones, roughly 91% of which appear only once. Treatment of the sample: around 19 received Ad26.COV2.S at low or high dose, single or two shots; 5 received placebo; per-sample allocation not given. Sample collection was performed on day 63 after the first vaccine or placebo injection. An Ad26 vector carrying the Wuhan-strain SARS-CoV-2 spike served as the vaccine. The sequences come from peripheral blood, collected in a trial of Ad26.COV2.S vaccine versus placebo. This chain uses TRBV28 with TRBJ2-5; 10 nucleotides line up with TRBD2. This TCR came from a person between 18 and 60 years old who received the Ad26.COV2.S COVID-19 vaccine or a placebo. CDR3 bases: TGTGCCAGCAGTTCTCTCCTTGGGGTCCTAGCGGGAGCGATCGGAGAAGAGACCCAGTACTTC. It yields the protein CASSSLLGVLAGAIGEETQYF.